The 23 T cell receptor beta chains reported below all come from one sample, sequenced in a study of blood T cell repertoires in COVID-19. Assay used: immunoSEQ multiplex PCR; TCRdb lists only in-frame clones, some missing. This sample carries roughly 380,000 clones, 87% of them seen once, and the ten largest clones take 1% to 1.5%. The sample taken for sequencing was PBMCs or T cells enriched from blood (not recorded which). Every receptor here comes from a man aged 30-40 years who had recovered from COVID-19.

V and J are TRBV2 and TRBJ2-1; possibly TRBD1 for D (6 bases). Looked up from germline, CDR1 is SNHLY and CDR2 is FYNNEI. The CDR3 is 15 residues long. V gave up 10 bases and J gave up 7 bases, with 23 bases separating them. CDR3 in DNA: TGTGCCAACCCTGGGGCACAGGGCCCCGGAAATGAGCAGTTCTTC. Translation gives CANPGAQGPGNEQFF.

The chain is built from TRBV30 and TRBJ2-5; 8 nucleotides line up with TRBD2. In germline, CDR1 is GTSNPN, CDR2 SVGIG (reference sequence). The CDR3 is 14 residues long. The ends lost 2 bases at V and 5 bases at J; junction bases unmatched: 7. Here the CDR3 DNA reads TGTGCCTGGAGTCCCGGGGGGGCCGAGGAGACCCAGTACTTC. Translating gives CAWSPGGAEETQYF.

The V and J genes are TRBV7-9 and TRBJ2-3; D unresolved. V lost 1 base and J lost 0, with 5 bases in between. Germline V CDR1 and CDR2: SEHNR, FQNEAQ (reference sequence). This CDR3 spans 14 amino acids. The chain's CDR3 is CASSLGRSTDTQYF. The CDR3, as DNA: TGTGCCAGCAGCTTAGGCAGGAGCACAGATACGCAGTATTTT.

The V gene is TRBV7-6, the J gene TRBJ1-1; TRBD1 agrees at 9 bases. With V trimmed by 2 bases and J by 1 base, 5 bases remained unmatched. CDR1 is SGHVS, CDR2 FNYEAQ, per germline. The CDR3 consists of 16 residues. For the CDR3, the DNA is TGTGCCAGCAGCTTAAGGACAGGGGCCACGAACACTGAAGCTTTCTTT. This translates into CASSLRTGATNTEAFF. The variable domain in full, completed from reference TRBV7-6 and TRBJ1-1, reads GAGVSQSPRYKVTKRGQDVALRCDPISGHVSLYWYRQALGQGPEFLTYFNYEAQQDKSGLPNDRFSAERPEGSISTLTIQRTEQRDSAMYRCASSLRTGATNTEAFFGQGTRLTVV.

This chain connects TRBV27 to TRBJ2-7; 9 bases fit TRBD1. The V gene's germline CDR1 is MNHEY and CDR2 SMNVEV (reference sequence). The CDR3 runs to 15 residues. The trim removed 5 bases at V and 5 bases at J, leaving 10 bases unmatched. The chain's CDR3 is CASSPTGTGTHEQYF. DNA of the CDR3: TGTGCCAGCAGTCCCACCGGGACAGGGACGCACGAGCAGTACTTC.

In this sample, this clone turned up a few times. CDR3 amino acids: CASRGTRTGAGEQYF. CDR3 DNA sequence: TGTGCCAGCAGGGGGACCCGGACAGGGGCCGGCGAGCAGTACTTC. The chain is built from TRBV5-8 and TRBJ2-7; TRBD1 aligns across 9 bases. Germline V gives CDR1 SGHTS, CDR2 YDEGEE. The CDR3 is made up of 15 amino acids. V trimming: 5 bases; J trimming: 6 bases; junction bases outside the gene matches: 12.

CDR3 region: CASKQGTDTQYF. The CDR3 DNA reads as TGTGCCAGTAAACAGGGCACAGATACGCAGTATTTT. The V gene is TRBV19, the J gene TRBJ2-3; D may be TRBD1 (5 bases). The CDR3 spans 12 residues. Germline V gene data show CDR1 as LNHDA and CDR2 as SQIVND (reference sequence). The germline V and J ends were trimmed by 7 bases and 1 base, with 6 bases remaining between them. Filled out from reference TRBV19 and TRBJ2-3, the complete variable domain reads DGGITQSPKYLFRKEGQNVTLSCEQNLNHDAMYWYRQDPGQGLRLIYYSQIVNDFQKGDIAEGYSVSREKKESFPLTVTSAQKNPTAFYLCASKQGTDTQYFGPGTRLTVL.

The chain employs TRBV30 and TRBJ1-4; 8 bases map to TRBD1. V gave up 7 bases and J gave up 2 bases; unmatched junction bases: 9. There are 15 residues in the CDR3. Germline loops: CDR1 GTSNPN, CDR2 SVGIG (reference sequence). The CDR3 protein is CAYTTGVGTNEKLFF. The CDR3 DNA reads TGTGCCTACACGACAGGGGTTGGCACTAATGAAAAACTGTTTTTT.

Worth noting for this clone: One junction end disagrees with the germline gene, perhaps due to a read error. This chain links TRBV9 with TRBJ1-6; possibly TRBD1 for D (5 bases). CDR3 length: 16 amino acids. Germline lookup yields CDR1 SGDLS and CDR2 YYNGEE. CDR3 region: CASTPFRDSNNSPLHF. The CDR3 DNA is TGTGCCAGCACCCCGTTCCGGGACTCCAATAATTCACCCCTCCACTTT. Supplemented by reference TRBV9 and TRBJ1-6, the full variable domain reads DSGVTQTPKHLITATGQRVTLRCSPRSGDLSVYWYQQSLDQGLQFLIQYYNGEERAKGNILERFSAQQFPDLHSELNLSSLELGDSALYFCASTPFRDSNNSPLHFGNGTRLTVT.

This chain connects TRBV11-2 to TRBJ1-4, with D possibly matching TRBD1 (5 bases). CDR1 and CDR2 from the germline V gene are SGHAT and FQNNGV. This CDR3 region has 14 residues. V shed 3 bases and J shed 4 bases, with 9 bases lying between them. CDR3 loop: CASSFGGYNEKLFF. The CDR3 bases are TGTGCCAGCAGCTTTGGGGGGTATAATGAAAAACTGTTTTTT.

The rearrangement joins TRBV9 to TRBJ1-1; the D gene is possibly TRBD1 (6 bases). CDR3 length: 14 amino acids. The V end lost 0 bases, the J end lost 10 bases, and 16 bases lay between the germline ends. The V gene's germline CDR1 is SGDLS and CDR2 YYNGEE. This CDR3 is CASSVEGGGRGAFF. The CDR3, as DNA: TGTGCCAGCAGCGTAGAGGGCGGTGGCAGGGGAGCTTTCTTT.

This clone turned up a few times. This chain joins TRBV7-3 and TRBJ1-5, with D tentatively TRBD1 (5 bases). This CDR3 has 15 residues. CDR1 is SGHTA, CDR2 FQGTGA, per germline. Trimming pared 2 bases from V and 7 bases from J, leaving 15 bases between. For the CDR3, the DNA is TGTGCCAGCAGCTTATCTCCAGGGCAAGGACAGCCCCAGCATTTT. Amino acids: CASSLSPGQGQPQHF.

This clone was seen a few times. The rearrangement links TRBV7-9 to TRBJ2-2, with 10 positions matching TRBD1. Losses at the gene ends were 5 bases for V and 5 bases for J; bases not matched to a gene: 11. The length of the CDR3 is 17 residues. Germline CDR1 reads SEHNR; CDR2 reads FQNEAQ (reference sequence). The CDR3: CASSPTPGQGPTGELFF. CDR3 in DNA: TGTGCCAGCAGCCCAACACCGGGACAGGGGCCAACCGGGGAGCTGTTTTTT.

The chain employs TRBV2 and TRBJ1-2, with D possibly TRBD1 on 5 matching bases. The V gene lost 5 bases and the J gene lost 8 bases, with 21 bases spanning the gap. Germline CDR1 reads SNHLY; CDR2 reads FYNNEI. CDR3 length equals 15 residues. The CDR3 loop is CASSRSGTPLEGYTF. The CDR3 nucleotides are TGTGCCAGCAGTAGATCCGGGACTCCCTTGGAGGGCTACACCTTC.

This chain uses TRBV5-5 with TRBJ1-2; D is uncertain. Germline V gene lookup returns CDR1 SGHKS and CDR2 YYEKEE (reference sequence). CDR3 length: 13 residues. V lost 4 bases and J lost 4, with 11 bases in between. The CDR3 reads CASSQNAGYGYTF. CDR3 DNA sequence: TGTGCCAGCAGCCAAAACGCCGGCTATGGCTACACCTTC.

The chain carries TRBV19 and TRBJ2-1; 9 bases align to TRBD2. Germline V gene lookup returns CDR1 LNHDA and CDR2 SQIVND (reference sequence). With V trimmed by 2 bases and J by 5 bases, 1 base remained unmatched. There are 14 residues in the CDR3. CDR3 DNA sequence: TGTGCCAGTAGTATATTAGCGGGAGACAATGAGCAGTTCTTC. It translates to CASSILAGDNEQFF.

This clone has more than one count but fewer than ten. J is TRBJ1-2 and V is TRBV5-4; D not resolved. This CDR3 comprises 17 residues. The germline gives CDR1 SGHNT, CDR2 YYREEE (reference sequence). With 0 bases removed from V and 0 bases from J, the gap between germline ends came to 15 bases. DNA for the CDR3: TGTGCCAGCAGCTTGGTCCCCCAGGCGATGCCTAACTATGGCTACACCTTC. It translates to CASSLVPQAMPNYGYTF.

The chain couples TRBV7-2 to TRBJ1-2; D gene unclear. The CDR3 is 18 residues long. The germline gives CDR1 SGHTA, CDR2 FQGNSA. Trimming removed 1 base at V and 9 bases at J, with 27 bases between. DNA of the CDR3: TGTGCCAGCAGCTTAGTGAATCCCTGGATCGACGCTCCAGGTAGCTACACCTTC. Translation gives CASSLVNPWIDAPGSYTF.

V is TRBV4-1 and J is TRBJ1-1; D may be TRBD1 (6 bases). The V gene lost 3 bases and the J gene lost 0 bases, with 20 bases spanning the gap. Germline V gene data show CDR1 as MGHRA and CDR2 as YSYEKL. The CDR3 has 18 amino acids. CDR3 in amino acids: CASSHPLTGGGVNTEAFF. CDR3 nucleotides: TGCGCCAGCAGCCACCCATTGACAGGAGGAGGAGTGAACACTGAAGCTTTCTTT.

This clone came up once. The chain has TRBV7-9 and TRBJ1-4; TRBD1 is a possible D gene (5 bases). Germline CDR1 is SEHNR and CDR2 is FQNEAQ (reference sequence). The germline V and J ends were trimmed by 3 bases and 2 bases, with 13 bases remaining between them. This CDR3 spans 16 amino acids. The CDR3 sequence is CASSFQGMTTNEKLFF. The CDR3 DNA is TGTGCCAGCAGCTTCCAGGGAATGACCACTAATGAAAAACTGTTTTTT.

Only one count was recorded for this clone. This rearrangement joins TRBV5-1 to TRBJ2-3; 8 nucleotides agree with TRBD2. This CDR3 is built from 14 residues. V shed 4 bases and J 3 bases; nucleotides not matched to a gene: 4. From germline, CDR1 is SGHRS and CDR2 YFSETQ. CDR3 in DNA: TGCGCCAGCAGCCCCGGGGGGGTGACAGATACGCAGTATTTT. Translating it yields CASSPGGVTDTQYF.

The CDR3 DNA sequence: TGTGCCAGCAGCGTCAGTGAATATACGCAGTATTTT. Its protein product is CASSVSEYTQYF. The chain uses TRBV9 and TRBJ2-3; D remains unclear. CDR1 and CDR2 (germline): SGDLS, YYNGEE. Between the trimmed V and J ends, which lost 2 bases and 7 bases, there was a span of 8 bases. The length of the CDR3 is 12 residues.

The J gene is TRBJ1-5, the V gene TRBV27, with TRBD1 as a possible D gene (5 bases). The germline V gene has CDR1 MNHEY and CDR2 SMNVEV (reference sequence). This CDR3 has 14 amino acids. Deletions cut 5 bases from V and 0 bases from J, with 8 bases between. CDR3 sequence reads: CASSQQVSNQPQHF. The CDR3 bases are TGTGCCAGCAGTCAACAGGTTAGCAATCAGCCCCAGCATTTT.